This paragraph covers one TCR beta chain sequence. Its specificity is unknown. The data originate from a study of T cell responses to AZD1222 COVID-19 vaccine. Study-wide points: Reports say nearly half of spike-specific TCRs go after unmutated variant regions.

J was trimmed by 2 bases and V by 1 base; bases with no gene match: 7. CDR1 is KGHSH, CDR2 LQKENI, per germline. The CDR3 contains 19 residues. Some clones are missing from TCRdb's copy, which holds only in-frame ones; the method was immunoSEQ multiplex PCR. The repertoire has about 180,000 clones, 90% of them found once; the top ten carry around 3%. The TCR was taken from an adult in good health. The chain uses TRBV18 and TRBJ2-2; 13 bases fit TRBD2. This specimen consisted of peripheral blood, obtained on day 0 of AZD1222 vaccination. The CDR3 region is CASSPQRLAGGTNTGELFF. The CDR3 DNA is TGTGCCAGCTCACCACAGAGACTAGCGGGGGGCACCAACACCGGGGAGCTGTTTTTT.